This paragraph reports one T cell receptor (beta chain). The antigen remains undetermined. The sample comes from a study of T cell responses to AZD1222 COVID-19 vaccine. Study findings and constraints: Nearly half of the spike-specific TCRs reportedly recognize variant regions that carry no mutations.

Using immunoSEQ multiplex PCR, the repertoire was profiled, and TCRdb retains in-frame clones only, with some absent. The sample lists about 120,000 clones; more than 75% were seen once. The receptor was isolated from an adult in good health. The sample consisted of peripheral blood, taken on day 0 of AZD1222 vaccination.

CDR3 DNA sequence: TGTGCCAGCAGCGTTGGGGGCACTCAGCCCCAGCATTTT. It encodes CASSVGGTQPQHF. This chain connects TRBV9 to TRBJ1-5; D is possibly TRBD1 (6 bases). Between the trimmed V and J ends, which lost 2 bases and 6 bases, there was a span of 9 bases. Looked up from germline, CDR1 is SGDLS and CDR2 is YYNGEE. The CDR3 contains 13 residues.